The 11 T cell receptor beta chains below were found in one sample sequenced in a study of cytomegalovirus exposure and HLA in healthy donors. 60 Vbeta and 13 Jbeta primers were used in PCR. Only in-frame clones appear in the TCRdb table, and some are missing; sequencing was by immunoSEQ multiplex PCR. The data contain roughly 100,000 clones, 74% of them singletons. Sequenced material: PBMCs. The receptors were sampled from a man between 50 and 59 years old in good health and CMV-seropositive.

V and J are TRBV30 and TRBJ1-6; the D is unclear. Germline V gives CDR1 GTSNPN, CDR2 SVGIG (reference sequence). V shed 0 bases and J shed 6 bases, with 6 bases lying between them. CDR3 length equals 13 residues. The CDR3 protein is CAWSVLFNSPLHF. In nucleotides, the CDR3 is TGTGCCTGGAGTGTACTATTTAATTCACCCCTCCACTTT. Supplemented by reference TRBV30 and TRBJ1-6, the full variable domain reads SQTIHQWPATLVQPVGSPLSLECTVEGTSNPNLYWYRQAAGRGLQLLFYSVGIGQISSEVPQNLSASRPQDRQFILSSKKLLLSDSGFYLCAWSVLFNSPLHFGNGTRLTVT.

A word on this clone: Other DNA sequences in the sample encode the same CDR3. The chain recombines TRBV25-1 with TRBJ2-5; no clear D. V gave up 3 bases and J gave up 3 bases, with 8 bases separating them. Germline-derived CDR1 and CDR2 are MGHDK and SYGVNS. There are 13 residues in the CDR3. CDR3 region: CASSDSPKETQYF. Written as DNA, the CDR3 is TGTGCCAGCAGTGATTCCCCCAAAGAGACCCAGTACTTC.

The CDR3 loop is CASTSQGPNTEAFF. The CDR3 DNA reads TGTGCCAGCACATCCCAGGGCCCGAACACTGAAGCTTTCTTT. The chain uses TRBV2 and TRBJ1-1; D perhaps matches TRBD1 (5 bases). Germline loops: CDR1 SNHLY, CDR2 FYNNEI. V was cut by 7 bases and J by 1 base, with 13 bases left in between. The CDR3 loop spans 14 amino acids. Looking up the rest from reference TRBV2 and TRBJ1-1 gives the full variable domain: EPEVTQTPSHQVTQMGQEVILRCVPISNHLYFYWYRQILGQKVEFLVSFYNNEISEKSEIFDDQFSVERPDGSNFTLKIRSTKLEDSAMYFCASTSQGPNTEAFFGQGTRLTVV.

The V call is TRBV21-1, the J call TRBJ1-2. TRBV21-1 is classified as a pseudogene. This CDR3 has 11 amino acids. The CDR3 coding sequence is TGTGCCAGCAGCAAAGCTCGACTGACCTACTTC. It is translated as CASSKARLTYF.

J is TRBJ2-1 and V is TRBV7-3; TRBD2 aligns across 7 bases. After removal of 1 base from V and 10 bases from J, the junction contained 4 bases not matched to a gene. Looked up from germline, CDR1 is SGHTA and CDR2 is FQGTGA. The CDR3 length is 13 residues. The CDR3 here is CASSLKGGSEQFF. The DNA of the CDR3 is TGTGCCAGCAGCTTAAAGGGAGGGTCGGAGCAGTTCTTC.

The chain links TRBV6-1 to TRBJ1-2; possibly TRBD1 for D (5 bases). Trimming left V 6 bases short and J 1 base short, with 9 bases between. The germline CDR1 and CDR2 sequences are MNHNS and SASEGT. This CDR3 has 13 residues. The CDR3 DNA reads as TGTGCCAGCAGGGGGCCAGGTAACTATGGCTACACCTTC. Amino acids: CASRGPGNYGYTF.

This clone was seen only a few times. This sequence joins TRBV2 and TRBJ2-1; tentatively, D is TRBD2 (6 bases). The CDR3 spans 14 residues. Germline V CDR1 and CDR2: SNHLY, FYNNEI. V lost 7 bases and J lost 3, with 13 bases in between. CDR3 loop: CASKEGSYYNEQFF. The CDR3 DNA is TGTGCCAGCAAGGAGGGCTCCTACTACAATGAGCAGTTCTTC.

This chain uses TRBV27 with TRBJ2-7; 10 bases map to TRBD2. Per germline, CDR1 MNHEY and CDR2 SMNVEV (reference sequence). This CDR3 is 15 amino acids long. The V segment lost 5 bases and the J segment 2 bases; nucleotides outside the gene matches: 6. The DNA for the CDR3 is TGTGCCAGCAGTCTCCGAGCGGGAGGGACCTACGAGCAGTACTTC. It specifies CASSLRAGGTYEQYF.

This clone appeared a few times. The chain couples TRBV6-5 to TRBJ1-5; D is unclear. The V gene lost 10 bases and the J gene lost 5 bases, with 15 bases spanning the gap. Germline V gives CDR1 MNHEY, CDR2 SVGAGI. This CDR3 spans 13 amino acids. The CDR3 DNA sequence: TGTGCCACGGGGAACACCCCGGATCAGCCCCAGCATTTT. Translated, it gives CATGNTPDQPQHF.

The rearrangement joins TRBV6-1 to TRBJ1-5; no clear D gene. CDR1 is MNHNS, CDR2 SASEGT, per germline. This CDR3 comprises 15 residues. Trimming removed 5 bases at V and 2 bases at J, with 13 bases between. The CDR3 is CASSIRTAGNQPQHF. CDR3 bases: TGTGCCAGCAGTATACGGACTGCGGGCAATCAGCCCCAGCATTTT.

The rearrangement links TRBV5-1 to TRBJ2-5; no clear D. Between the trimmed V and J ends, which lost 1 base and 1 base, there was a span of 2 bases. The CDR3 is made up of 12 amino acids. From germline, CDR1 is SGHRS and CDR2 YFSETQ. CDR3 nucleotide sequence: TGCGCCAGCAGCTTGCTCCAAGAGACCCAGTACTTC. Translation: CASSLLQETQYF.